A single sample gave rise to the 11 T cell receptor beta chains below, sequenced in a study of shared clonotypes between healthy human individuals. TCRdb's copy holds only in-frame clones and misses some; the assay was immunoSEQ multiplex PCR. The profile shows approximately 2.5 million clones, approximately 94% of them singletons. Sequencing was carried out using naive CD4+ T cells sorted from blood. The subset was: CD45RA+ positively selected. These receptors were taken from a man between 18 and 29 years old in good health.

This clone is a singleton in its sample. V gene TRBV6-1 combines with J gene TRBJ1-1; D gene ambiguous. Germline CDR1 is MNHNS and CDR2 is SASEGT. The CDR3 length is 12 residues. The V and J ends lost 5 bases and 7 bases respectively, with 11 bases between them. This CDR3 is CASSNSEFEAFF. The CDR3 nucleotides are TGTGCCAGCAGTAATTCAGAGTTTGAAGCTTTCTTT.

CDR3 sequence reads: CASSQLGGELFF. The DNA for the CDR3 is TGCGCCAGCAGTCAGTTGGGCGGGGAGCTGTTTTTT. V gene TRBV10-2 combines with J gene TRBJ2-2; D uncertain. Trimming removed 5 bases at V and 7 bases at J, with 8 bases between. The CDR3 runs to 12 residues. Germline-derived CDR1 and CDR2 are WSHSY and SAAADI.

The chain couples TRBV2 to TRBJ1-6; no clear D. The germline V and J ends were trimmed by 6 bases and 15 bases, with 36 bases remaining between them. The CDR3 runs 19 residues. CDR1 and CDR2 (germline): SNHLY, FYNNEI. The CDR3 region is CASSLTSGLLSGPIVILHF. CDR3 nucleotides: TGTGCCAGCAGCCTAACTTCCGGACTCCTTTCAGGCCCCATCGTGATCCTCCACTTT.

J is TRBJ2-2 and V is TRBV5-1; 8 bases map to TRBD1. Unmatched junction bases numbered 5, after V lost 3 bases and J lost 1 base. CDR3 length: 16 residues. The germline V gene has CDR1 SGHRS and CDR2 YFSETQ. CDR3 loop: CASSWTGNENTGELFF. The CDR3 DNA is TGCGCCAGCAGCTGGACAGGGAACGAGAACACCGGGGAGCTGTTTTTT.

The V and J genes are TRBV18 and TRBJ1-2; D uncertain. This CDR3 region has 14 residues. Germline V gives CDR1 KGHSH, CDR2 LQKENI. Trimming took off 3 bases at V and 8 bases at J, with 16 bases between the two ends. CDR3 protein: CASSPGLELRGYTF. The CDR3 region has the DNA TGTGCCAGCTCACCGGGTCTGGAACTACGAGGCTACACCTTC.

The chain recombines TRBV6-5 with TRBJ1-3; 9 bases agree with TRBD1. Germline V lookup: CDR1 MNHEY, CDR2 SVGAGI. V lost 5 bases and J lost 8; bases outside the gene matches: 7. The CDR3 is 14 residues long. The DNA for the CDR3 is TGTGCCAGCAGTAGGATGGACAGGGGACACACCATATATTTT. It yields the protein CASSRMDRGHTIYF.

V usage is TRBV5-6 and J usage is TRBJ2-7; no reliable D call. Germline CDR1 reads SGHDT; CDR2 reads YYEEEE. The CDR3 contains 13 residues. V dropped 1 base and J dropped 5 bases, with 10 bases sitting between them. The CDR3 region is CASSLWAIHEQYF. DNA for the CDR3: TGTGCCAGCAGCTTGTGGGCCATCCACGAGCAGTACTTC.

About this clone itself: Other DNA sequences in this specimen translate into the identical CDR3. V and J are TRBV7-2 and TRBJ2-3, with 8 bases matching TRBD2. Germline CDR1 SGHTA, CDR2 FQGNSA. V shed 3 bases and J 0 bases; nucleotides not matched to a gene: 5. The CDR3 runs to 16 residues. CDR3 in amino acids: CASSLVASGSTDTQYF. The DNA for the CDR3 is TGTGCCAGCAGCTTGGTGGCTAGCGGGAGCACAGATACGCAGTATTTT.

Note on this clone: In the same sample, other DNA sequences code for this CDR3. The chain has TRBV9 and TRBJ1-6; a weak D match, TRBD1 (6 bases). V was cut by 0 bases and J by 7 bases, with 11 bases left in between. The CDR3 spans 15 residues. Germline loops: CDR1 SGDLS, CDR2 YYNGEE. CDR3 in amino acids: CASSVEGRGNSPLHF. CDR3 bases: TGTGCCAGCAGCGTAGAGGGCAGGGGAAATTCACCCCTCCACTTT.

This chain joins TRBV7-2 and TRBJ1-5; no firm D call. This CDR3 region has 16 residues. V dropped 0 bases and J dropped 3 bases, with 12 bases sitting between them. CDR1 and CDR2 (germline): SGHTA, FQGNSA. In DNA, the CDR3 is TGTGCCAGCAGCTTAGCAGGAGGGCGCGTCAATCAGCCCCAGCATTTT. Its protein is CASSLAGGRVNQPQHF.

The CDR3 spells CASSLDQPERGTFF. The CDR3 nucleotides are TGCGCCAGCAGCTTGGACCAGCCCGAGAGGGGAACTTTCTTT. V is TRBV5-1 and J is TRBJ1-1, with D tentatively TRBD1 (5 bases). CDR1 is SGHRS and CDR2 is YFSETQ in the germline V gene. The V and J ends lost 0 bases and 12 bases respectively, with 18 bases between them. CDR3 size: 14 residues.